This T cell receptor beta chain was identified in a study of T cell responses to AZD1222 COVID-19 vaccine. Broader study findings: Two AZD1222 administrations were followed by greater Spike-specific TCR breadth and depth. As reported, nearly half of all spike-specific TCRs target variant regions that are unmutated. The repertoires were collected only after the peak T cell response. The sample set comprised mostly white British donors with more females, and clonal diversity was possibly underestimated.

This clone was counted a single time. Its antigen remains unknown. Other DNA sequences in the same sample also yield this CDR3. The germline V and J ends were trimmed by 0 bases and 4 bases, with 16 bases remaining between them. The CDR3 is 17 amino acids. Per germline, CDR1 SGDLS and CDR2 YYNGEE. Only in-frame clones appear in the TCRdb table, and some are missing; sequencing was by immunoSEQ multiplex PCR. The data hold 90,000 to 150,000 clones, with roughly 86% observed a single time. The rearrangement uses TRBV9 and TRBJ2-2; TRBD2 might be the D (6 bases). The TCR was taken from an adult who received the AZD1222 COVID-19 vaccine. The input for sequencing was peripheral blood, taken 28 days after the second AZD1222 dose. In nucleotides, the CDR3 is TGTGCCAGCAGCGTAGTTCCCGGGGGACGAGGCACCGGGGAGCTGTTTTTT. It is translated as CASSVVPGGRGTGELFF.